This record covers a single T cell receptor beta chain. The sample comes from a study of technical replicates of blood from a few donors. Only in-frame clones appear in the TCRdb table, and some are missing; sequencing was by immunoSEQ multiplex PCR. The repertoire holds fewer than 65,000 clones, with 70% to 90% as singletons. Germline values: CDR1 SGHRS, CDR2 YFSETQ. The CDR3 contains 13 residues. Between the trimmed V and J ends, which lost 4 bases and 5 bases, there was a span of 9 bases. The sample comprised PBMCs. The V gene is TRBV5-1, the J gene TRBJ2-2; D gene ambiguous. The receptor comes from a human donor in good health. Some clones in this sample may be carry-over from other donors' samples. The CDR3 DNA sequence: TGCGCCAGCAGCGTCGAGAGAACCGGGGAGCTGTTTTTT. This translates into CASSVERTGELFF.